Listed here are 6 T cell receptor beta chains from one sample, sequenced in a study of CD4+ T cells in melanoma. Assay: immunoSEQ multiplex PCR; the TCRdb copy retains only in-frame clones and omits some. The data contain some 13,000 clones, about 64% of them singletons. Sequencing used cells from a culture (not recorded whether cultured in vitro). The receptor set was obtained from a human donor with melanoma.

The chain combines TRBV2 with TRBJ1-5; no reliable D call. Germline V gene sequence: CDR1 SNHLY, CDR2 FYNNEI. V was pared by 3 bases and J by 6 bases, with 9 bases between. The CDR3 covers 13 residues. DNA of the CDR3: TGTGCCAGCAGTGAGCCCCCTCCTCAGCCCCAGCATTTT. Translated, it gives CASSEPPPQPQHF.

The sample holds a few counts of this clone. The chain carries TRBV10-3 and TRBJ1-3, with TRBD1 as a possible D gene (6 bases). The CDR3 runs 13 residues. V was pared by 5 bases and J by 8 bases, with 13 bases between. Per germline, CDR1 ENHRY and CDR2 SYGVKD. The CDR3 DNA reads as TGTGCCATCAGTCGGACAGCTGGGGACACCATATATTTT. Its translation: CAISRTAGDTIYF.

The chain joins TRBV7-2 to TRBJ2-3, with 11 bases that match TRBD2. The junction had 11 bases not matched to a gene; V was cut back by 4 bases and J by 5 bases. The CDR3 contains 17 residues. Germline V gene sequence: CDR1 SGHTA, CDR2 FQGNSA. The CDR3 is CASSSNLAGGRRDTQYF. In DNA, the CDR3 is TGTGCCAGCAGCTCTAATCTAGCGGGGGGCAGGAGAGATACGCAGTATTTT.

This clone occurred once. The chain combines TRBV6-5 with TRBJ1-6, with 7 nucleotides matching TRBD1. V lost 11 bases and J lost 8; bases outside the gene matches: 9. From germline, CDR1 is MNHEY and CDR2 SVGAGI. The CDR3 consists of 13 residues. CDR3 sequence reads: CAGQDRIDSPLHF. DNA for the CDR3: TGTGCCGGACAGGACAGGATCGATTCACCCCTCCACTTT.

The chain joins TRBV7-9 to TRBJ1-1, with 9 positions matching TRBD1. This CDR3 is 13 amino acids long. Germline CDR1 SEHNR, CDR2 FQNEAQ (reference sequence). V lost 5 bases to trimming and J lost 5 bases; unmatched junction nucleotides: 3. CDR3 protein: CASSDRGRTEAFF. CDR3 nucleotide sequence: TGTGCCAGCAGCGACAGGGGGAGAACTGAAGCTTTCTTT.

This clone was found once. V is TRBV7-8 and J is TRBJ2-7; 10 bases match TRBD2. Trimming at V came to 5 bases and at J to 1 base, leaving 11 bases not matched to a gene. Germline loops: CDR1 SGHVS, CDR2 FQNEAQ. The CDR3 totals 17 residues. CDR3 DNA sequence: TGTGCCAGCAGCCCCCTGGTAGCGGGGGGCAATTCCTACGAGCAGTACTTC. Its translation: CASSPLVAGGNSYEQYF.